This TCR beta chain was identified during a study of blood T cell repertoires in COVID-19. Study context: T cells, B-cell-depleted T cells, or PBMCs provided the cDNA or gDNA that served as material.

Per the original data handling: Amplification of reference gene primers was used by the study to estimate nucleated cell counts. This table comes from immunoSEQ multiplex PCR, and its TCRdb copy is limited to in-frame clones, with some not included. D and trimming were read from the DNA, whereas the V and J calls and clone size are those reported in that table. The sample has 220,000 or so clones, nearly 90% seen once. Cohorts were assigned according to the clinical history that participants reported. Exposed volunteers were people who met a COVID-19 case within 2 weeks before study entry. Sequencing input: PBMCs or T cells enriched from blood (not recorded which). This receptor was obtained from a man between 25 and 39 years old who had been exposed to COVID-19.

CDR3 DNA: TGTGCCTGGAGTGTCCCTAGCCAGGCGGACTATGGCTACACCTTC. This sequence encodes CAWSVPSQADYGYTF. The V and J genes are TRBV30 and TRBJ1-2; unclear D gene. The CDR3 has 15 amino acids. Germline CDR1 GTSNPN, CDR2 SVGIG (reference sequence). The ends were cut back, 0 bases at V and 3 bases at J, with 14 bases in the middle. Based on the CDR3 plus reference TRBV30 and TRBJ1-2, the full variable domain is SQTIHQWPATLVQPVGSPLSLECTVEGTSNPNLYWYRQAAGRGLQLLFYSVGIGQISSEVPQNLSASRPQDRQFILSSKKLLLSDSGFYLCAWSVPSQADYGYTFGSGTRLTVV.